This T cell receptor (beta chain) was identified during a study of cytomegalovirus exposure and HLA in healthy donors. The primer mix had 60 Vbeta and 13 Jbeta primers. Measured with immunoSEQ multiplex PCR; TCRdb has only the in-frame clones, and not every one. Of under 250,000 clones listed, 70% to 85% are singletons. Study-level results: Sequencing likely produced, as an artifact, a cluster of highly shared sequence variants. Earlier analysis found most TCR beta V segments productive about 87% or about 30% of the time. As a later analysis showed, a missense DCLRE1C variant was linked to trimming of TCR beta V- and J-genes. Researchers counted around 180 TCR beta chains as cytomegalovirus-associated.

Losses at the gene ends were 6 bases for V and 1 base for J; bases not matched to a gene: 7. CDR1 WSHSY and CDR2 SAAADI come from the germline V gene. The CDR3 consists of 16 residues. As concerns this clone: Antigen unknown.

The chain links TRBV10-2 to TRBJ1-3; TRBD1 agrees at 9 bases. The receptor was isolated from a woman in her twenties or thirties in good health and CMV-seropositive. The specimen sequenced was PBMCs. The CDR3 coding sequence is TGCGCCAGCAGATGGGACAGGGAGAGTTCTGGAAACACCATATATTTT. It specifies CASRWDRESSGNTIYF.